A selection of T cell receptor beta chains follows, all from one sample in a study of blood T cells in healthy people across ages. Via MiXCR, TCRdb re-called the 5' RACE reads, giving one row per CDR3 protein. The table lists roughly 680,000 distinct CDR3 sequences, over 20% of them singletons. The source material was blood. These receptors came from a man between 65 and 85 years old in good health. CDR3s include the opening cysteine and the closing phenylalanine or tryptophan. D genes are given only for firm matches. Clone sizes are given selectively: once, few, many, or a class where the clone is expanded.

v_call: TRBV5-5
d_call: NA
j_call: TRBJ2-1
clone_size: NA
cdr3_nt: TGTGCCAGCAGCTTGGCGGGCGGCTACTCCTACAATGAGCAGTTCTTC
cdr3_aa: CASSLAGGYSYNEQFF

v_call: TRBV20-1
d_call: NA
j_call: TRBJ1-5
clone_size: few
cdr3_nt: TGCAGTGCTAGAGTTAGAGGGGGGAATAGCAATCAGCCCCAGCATTTT
cdr3_aa: CSARVRGGNSNQPQHF

v_call: TRBV9
d_call: NA
j_call: TRBJ2-3
clone_size: many
cdr3_nt: TGTGCCAGCAGCGTAGGCGGGAAAGACACAGATACGCAGTATTTT
cdr3_aa: CASSVGGKDTDTQYF

v_call: TRBV18
d_call: NA
j_call: TRBJ2-7
clone_size: few
cdr3_nt: TGTGCCAGCTCACCAGCCCAGGCCTCCTACGAGCAGTACTTC
cdr3_aa: CASSPAQASYEQYF

v_call: TRBV10-3
d_call: NA
j_call: TRBJ1-2
clone_size: few
cdr3_nt: TGTGCCATCAGTGAACAAGGTCCCAACTACACCTTC
cdr3_aa: CAISEQGPNYTF

v_call: TRBV9
d_call: TRBD2
j_call: TRBJ2-1
clone_size: NA
cdr3_nt: TGTGCCAGCAGCGTCCGGCGGGAGGGGACCTACAATGAGCAGTTCTTC
cdr3_aa: CASSVRREGTYNEQFF

v_call: TRBV7-9
d_call: TRBD2
j_call: TRBJ2-1
clone_size: few
cdr3_nt: TGTGCCAGCAGCTTTACTAGCGGAGAGGCCTACAATGAGCAGTTCTTC
cdr3_aa: CASSFTSGEAYNEQFF

v_call: TRBV20-1
d_call: NA
j_call: TRBJ2-7
clone_size: few
cdr3_nt: TGCAGTGCTAGGGTTTTTGGCTACGAGCAGTACTTC
cdr3_aa: CSARVFGYEQYF

v_call: TRBV6-2/TRBV6-3
d_call: TRBD2
j_call: TRBJ2-1
clone_size: many
cdr3_nt: TGTGCCAGCAGTTACTCGAGGCTAGCGGGAGCCCTAGGCAATGAGCAGTTCTTC
cdr3_aa: CASSYSRLAGALGNEQFF

v_call: TRBV5-6
d_call: TRBD2
j_call: TRBJ2-7
clone_size: few
cdr3_nt: TGTGCCGTACTACTATGGCGGGAGATCAACGAGCAGTACTTC
cdr3_aa: CAVLLWREINEQYF

v_call: TRBV12-3/TRBV12-4
d_call: NA
j_call: TRBJ1-2
clone_size: NA
cdr3_nt: TGTGCCAGCAGTCCCGGAAGGGGTCGGTATGGCTACACCTTC
cdr3_aa: CASSPGRGRYGYTF

v_call: TRBV20-1
d_call: NA
j_call: TRBJ2-1
clone_size: few
cdr3_nt: TGCAGTGCTATTTTTGGACAGTCGAATGAGCAGTTCTTC
cdr3_aa: CSAIFGQSNEQFF

v_call: TRBV19
d_call: NA
j_call: TRBJ1-1
clone_size: NA
cdr3_nt: TGTGCCAGTACAGACAGGCCCAGCTTGAACACTGAAGCTTTCTTT
cdr3_aa: CASTDRPSLNTEAFF

v_call: TRBV3-1
d_call: NA
j_call: TRBJ2-1
clone_size: NA
cdr3_nt: TGTGCCAGCAGCTACCACTCCTACAATGAGCAGTTCTTC
cdr3_aa: CASSYHSYNEQFF

v_call: TRBV7-2
d_call: NA
j_call: TRBJ2-7
clone_size: NA
cdr3_nt: TGTGCCAGCAGCGCACGGCCAGGGTGGGGGCAGTACTTC
cdr3_aa: CASSARPGWGQYF

v_call: TRBV10-3
d_call: TRBD2
j_call: TRBJ2-7
clone_size: NA
cdr3_nt: TGTGCCATCAGTGATGCCGGGACTAGCGGCTCCTACGAGCAGTACTTC
cdr3_aa: CAISDAGTSGSYEQYF

v_call: TRBV20-1
d_call: NA
j_call: TRBJ2-1
clone_size: NA
cdr3_nt: TGCAGTGCCGACAACTCCTACAATGAGCAGTTCTTC
cdr3_aa: CSADNSYNEQFF

v_call: TRBV20-1
d_call: TRBD1
j_call: TRBJ2-5
clone_size: few
cdr3_nt: TGCAGTGCTAAGGACAGGGTAGAGACCCAGTACTTC
cdr3_aa: CSAKDRVETQYF

v_call: TRBV11-1
d_call: NA
j_call: TRBJ2-3
clone_size: NA
cdr3_nt: TGTGCCAGCACCTTCTACTTAGCAAGGGGCACACGGGCAAACACAGATACGCAGTATTTT
cdr3_aa: CASTFYLARGTRANTDTQYF

v_call: TRBV20-1
d_call: TRBD2
j_call: TRBJ2-1
clone_size: NA
cdr3_nt: TGCAGTGCTAGAGAACTAGCGGGATGGTACAATGAGCAGTTCTTC
cdr3_aa: CSARELAGWYNEQFF

v_call: TRBV20-1
d_call: TRBD2
j_call: TRBJ2-1
clone_size: NA
cdr3_nt: TGCAGTGCTTTGACTAGCGGAGCCTACAATGAGCAGTTCTTC
cdr3_aa: CSALTSGAYNEQFF

v_call: TRBV11-2
d_call: TRBD2
j_call: TRBJ2-3
clone_size: many
cdr3_nt: TGTGCCAGCAGCTTCGGAAGCGGGAGACGCACAGATACGCAGTATTTT
cdr3_aa: CASSFGSGRRTDTQYF

v_call: TRBV12-3/TRBV12-4
d_call: NA
j_call: TRBJ1-1
clone_size: NA
cdr3_nt: TGTGCCAGCAGGAAGGACAGCATGAACACTGAAGCTTTCTTT
cdr3_aa: CASRKDSMNTEAFF

v_call: TRBV5-1
d_call: NA
j_call: TRBJ2-2
clone_size: many
cdr3_nt: TGCGCCAGCAGCTTGGCCGGGGGTGCGACGGCCGGGGAGCTGTTTTTT
cdr3_aa: CASSLAGGATAGELFF

v_call: TRBV5-1
d_call: NA
j_call: TRBJ2-1
clone_size: many
cdr3_nt: TGCGCCAGCAGCTTGCGCGGCAGTGAGAGCTCCTACAATGAGCAGTTCTTC
cdr3_aa: CASSLRGSESSYNEQFF

v_call: TRBV10-3
d_call: NA
j_call: TRBJ2-7
clone_size: NA
cdr3_nt: TGTGCCATCAGTGCCCAACGGAGCTCCTACGAGCAGTACTTC
cdr3_aa: CAISAQRSSYEQYF

v_call: TRBV20-1
d_call: TRBD2
j_call: TRBJ2-5
clone_size: NA
cdr3_nt: TGCAGTGCTAGTGGACTAGCGGGGCCCCAGGAGACCCAGTACTTC
cdr3_aa: CSASGLAGPQETQYF

v_call: TRBV20-1
d_call: TRBD2
j_call: TRBJ2-3
clone_size: NA
cdr3_nt: TGCAGTGCTAGAGAGTCCAGCGGGAGAGTAGATACGCAGTATTTT
cdr3_aa: CSARESSGRVDTQYF

v_call: TRBV21-1
d_call: NA
j_call: TRBJ2-7
clone_size: NA
cdr3_nt: TGTGCCAGCAGCACCCGGACTAGCGGCCACGAGCAGTACTTC
cdr3_aa: CASSTRTSGHEQYF

v_call: TRBV2
d_call: NA
j_call: TRBJ2-1
clone_size: NA
cdr3_nt: TGTGCCAGCAGTGGGATCGGGAATGAGCAGTTCTTC
cdr3_aa: CASSGIGNEQFF

v_call: TRBV9
d_call: NA
j_call: TRBJ2-6
clone_size: NA
cdr3_nt: TGTGCCAGCAGCGTAGCTACCGGACGTGAGAGGACAGCGTCCTCTGGGGCCAACGTCCTGACTTTC
cdr3_aa: CASSVATGRERTASSGANVLTF

v_call: TRBV3-1
d_call: NA
j_call: TRBJ2-1
clone_size: NA
cdr3_nt: TGTGCCAGCAGCCTAGGAGTAAACAATGAGCAGTTCTTC
cdr3_aa: CASSLGVNNEQFF

v_call: TRBV21-1
d_call: NA
j_call: TRBJ2-4
clone_size: NA
cdr3_nt: TGTGCCAGCAGCAGAGGCTGGGCGGAAAAAAAAAACATTCAGTACTTC
cdr3_aa: CASSRGWAEKKNIQYF

v_call: TRBV15
d_call: TRBD2
j_call: TRBJ2-1
clone_size: few
cdr3_nt: TGTGCCACCAGCCCTCGGACTAGCGGGCTTGAGCAGTTCTTC
cdr3_aa: CATSPRTSGLEQFF

v_call: TRBV12-3/TRBV12-4
d_call: NA
j_call: TRBJ1-5
clone_size: NA
cdr3_nt: TGTGCCAGCAGTCTTTCGTCGGTTACCCAGCATTTT
cdr3_aa: CASSLSSVTQHF

v_call: TRBV28
d_call: NA
j_call: TRBJ2-3
clone_size: NA
cdr3_nt: TGTGCCAGCAGGGACGGACTCAACCGGGGGGATACGCAGTATTTT
cdr3_aa: CASRDGLNRGDTQYF

v_call: TRBV5-6
d_call: NA
j_call: TRBJ1-1
clone_size: NA
cdr3_nt: TGTGCCAGCAGCTCGGGGGCGGGCGGCACTGAAGCTTTCTTT
cdr3_aa: CASSSGAGGTEAFF

v_call: TRBV20-1
d_call: NA
j_call: TRBJ2-3
clone_size: NA
cdr3_nt: TGCAGTGCTAGAGGACAGGTCACTAGCACAGATACGCAGTATTTT
cdr3_aa: CSARGQVTSTDTQYF

v_call: TRBV4-1
d_call: NA
j_call: TRBJ2-1
clone_size: few
cdr3_nt: TGCGCCAGCAGCCAAGGGCTAGGTGGCAATGAGCAGTTCTTC
cdr3_aa: CASSQGLGGNEQFF

v_call: TRBV12-3/TRBV12-4
d_call: NA
j_call: TRBJ2-5
clone_size: NA
cdr3_nt: TGTGCCAGCAGAGTTCTCCAAGAGACCCAGTACTTC
cdr3_aa: CASRVLQETQYF

v_call: TRBV20-1
d_call: TRBD1
j_call: TRBJ2-3
clone_size: NA
cdr3_nt: TGCAGTGCTCCCGACAGGGGGCAGGGAGATACGCAGTATTTT
cdr3_aa: CSAPDRGQGDTQYF

v_call: TRBV6-2/TRBV6-3
d_call: TRBD2
j_call: TRBJ2-1
clone_size: few
cdr3_nt: TGTGCCAGCAGTGGAGTGGGGACTAGCGTCTACAATGAGCAGTTCTTC
cdr3_aa: CASSGVGTSVYNEQFF

v_call: TRBV27
d_call: NA
j_call: TRBJ2-2
clone_size: NA
cdr3_nt: TGTGCCAGCAGTTTAGGACAACTCACCGGGGAGCTGTTTTTT
cdr3_aa: CASSLGQLTGELFF

v_call: TRBV10-1
d_call: NA
j_call: TRBJ2-1
clone_size: NA
cdr3_nt: TGCGCCAGCAGTGAGTCTAGCGGAGGGGTAAATGAGCAGTTCTTC
cdr3_aa: CASSESSGGVNEQFF

v_call: TRBV2
d_call: NA
j_call: TRBJ2-5
clone_size: NA
cdr3_nt: TGTGCCAGCAGTGTTGCAGCGGGACATCAAGAGACCCAGTACTTC
cdr3_aa: CASSVAAGHQETQYF

v_call: TRBV20-1
d_call: TRBD1
j_call: TRBJ2-5
clone_size: NA
cdr3_nt: TGCAGTGCTAGAGATCTCCAGGGGGAGTCGGAGACCCAGTACTTC
cdr3_aa: CSARDLQGESETQYF